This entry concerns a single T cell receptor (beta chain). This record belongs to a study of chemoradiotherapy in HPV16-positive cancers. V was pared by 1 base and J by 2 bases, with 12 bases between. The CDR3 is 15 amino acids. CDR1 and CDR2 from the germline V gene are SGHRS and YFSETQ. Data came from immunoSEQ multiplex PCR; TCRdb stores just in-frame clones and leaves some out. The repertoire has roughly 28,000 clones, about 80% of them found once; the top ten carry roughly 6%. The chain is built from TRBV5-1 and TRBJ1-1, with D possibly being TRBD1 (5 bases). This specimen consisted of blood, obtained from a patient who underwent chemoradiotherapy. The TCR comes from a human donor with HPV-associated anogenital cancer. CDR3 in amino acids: CASSLQGGTNTEAFF. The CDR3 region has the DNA TGCGCCAGCAGCTTGCAGGGCGGAACAAACACTGAAGCTTTCTTT.